Presented here are 21 T cell receptor beta chains from one specimen sequenced in a study of CD8 T cells in ankylosing spondylitis. TCRdb independently ran MiXCR on the 5' RACE reads; one entry per CDR3 protein. Of about 300,000 distinct CDR3 sequences in the sample, roughly 20% were seen once. Sequenced input: blood, either unsorted or a sorted T cell fraction (not recorded which). The receptors come from a female donor with ankylosing spondylitis or in good health (not recorded which).

This clonotype has a handful of counts. This CDR3 is CSAPPPTSGLYEQFF. In DNA form, the CDR3 reads TGCAGTGCTCCCCCCCCGACTAGTGGTCTTTATGAGCAGTTCTTC. This sequence joins TRBV20-1 and TRBJ2-1; TRBD2 is a possible D gene (6 bases). CDR3 size: 15 residues. CDR1 and CDR2 from the germline V gene are DFQATT and SNEGSKA (reference sequence). The V gene lost 5 bases and the J gene lost 8 bases, with 22 bases spanning the gap.

The V call is TRBV4-2, the J call TRBJ2-7, with 7 positions matching TRBD1. Germline values: CDR1 LGHNA, CDR2 YNFKEQ. V dropped 1 base and J dropped 7; count of bases not matched to a gene: 7. The CDR3 contains 14 residues. CDR3 sequence: CASSQGPTGREQYF. The DNA for the CDR3 is TGTGCCAGCAGCCAAGGCCCGACAGGGCGTGAGCAGTACTTC.

This chain joins TRBV6-1 and TRBJ2-1; 11 bases fit TRBD2. There are 15 residues in the CDR3. V lost 6 bases and J lost 6; bases outside the gene matches: 7. Germline loops: CDR1 MNHNS, CDR2 SASEGT. CDR3 protein: CASRRTSGSVNEQFF. CDR3 in DNA: TGTGCCAGCAGGCGCACTAGCGGGAGCGTCAATGAGCAGTTCTTC.

This chain uses TRBV9 with TRBJ2-7; D not resolved. This CDR3 region has 16 residues. Trimming stripped 10 bases from V and 0 bases from J, with 23 bases between. The germline CDR1 and CDR2 sequences are SGDLS and YYNGEE. This CDR3 reads CAPLFWGGSDSYEQYF. CDR3 coding DNA: TGTGCCCCCCTGTTTTGGGGTGGCAGCGACTCCTACGAGCAGTACTTC.

The chain carries TRBV3-1 and TRBJ2-3; D unresolved. The CDR3 length is 16 residues. V lost 0 bases and J lost 3, with 13 bases in between. The germline V gene encodes CDR1 LGHDT and CDR2 YNNKEL (reference sequence). The CDR3 coding sequence is TGTGCCAGCAGCCAAGAAGGAAGACCTAGGACAGATACGCAGTATTTT. Encoded protein: CASSQEGRPRTDTQYF.

This clonotype occurred a few times. The chain carries TRBV12-5 and TRBJ1-2, with 7 bases lining up with TRBD1. Trimming at V came to 1 base and at J to 12 bases, leaving 14 bases not matched to a gene. The CDR3 contains 15 residues. Germline CDR1 LGHNT, CDR2 FRNRAP. CDR3: CASGLGQGAPFSNTF. The CDR3 DNA reads TGTGCTAGTGGTTTGGGACAGGGAGCTCCTTTCTCCAACACCTTC. The variable domain in full, completed from reference TRBV12-5 and TRBJ1-2, reads DARVTQTPRHKVTEMGQEVTMRCQPILGHNTVFWYRQTMMQGLELLAYFRNRAPLDDSGMPKDRFSAEMPDATLATLKIQPSEPRDSAVYFCASGLGQGAPFSNTFGSGTRLTVV.

This clonotype was detected only a few times. The V and J genes are TRBV7-8 and TRBJ1-2; D ambiguous. The CDR3 loop spans 15 amino acids. The V gene's germline CDR1 is SGHVS and CDR2 FQNEAQ. Trimming shortened V by 5 bases and J by 4 bases, and 17 bases separated the two germline ends. The CDR3 sequence: CASSPRRDWLYGYTF. CDR3 nucleotide sequence: TGTGCCAGCAGCCCCCGGCGGGATTGGCTCTATGGCTACACCTTC.

This clonotype has more than one count but fewer than ten. V and J are TRBV6-2 or TRBV6-3 and TRBJ1-2; D remains ambiguous. The CDR3 is made up of 13 amino acids. Trimming removed 8 bases at V and 4 bases at J, with 14 bases between. CDR1 is MNHEY and CDR2 is SVGEGT in the germline V gene. The CDR3 DNA reads TGTGCCAGCGGCTCCCGGGCCCCCTATGGCTACACCTTC. Translation: CASGSRAPYGYTF.

V usage is TRBV20-1 and J usage is TRBJ2-5; TRBD2 is a possible D gene (5 bases). The V gene lost 3 bases and the J gene lost 5 bases, with 10 bases spanning the gap. This CDR3 has 12 residues. Germline CDR1 reads DFQATT; CDR2 reads SNEGSKA (reference sequence). CDR3 DNA: TGCAGTGCTAGCAAGCGAGGGGAGACCCAGTACTTC. Protein sequence: CSASKRGETQYF.

This clonotype was found a few times. The chain uses TRBV7-9 and TRBJ2-3; D is ambiguous. V lost 5 bases to trimming and J lost 0 bases, with 12 bases between them. The CDR3 has 15 residues. The germline V gene has CDR1 SEHNR and CDR2 FQNEAQ (reference sequence). This chain's CDR3 is CASSPLKGSTDTQYF. CDR3 DNA: TGTGCCAGCAGCCCCCTCAAAGGTAGCACAGATACGCAGTATTTT.

The chain recombines TRBV7-8 with TRBJ1-5; D ambiguous. The CDR3 length is 15 residues. From germline, CDR1 is SGHVS and CDR2 FQNEAQ. Deletions cut 4 bases from V and 2 bases from J, with 12 bases between. The CDR3 is CASSYGGAGNQPQHF. For the CDR3, the DNA is TGTGCCAGCAGCTACGGTGGTGCGGGCAATCAGCCCCAGCATTTT.

This clonotype has just a few counts. At one end the junction does not follow the germline gene, possibly because of a read error. The chain has TRBV5-6 and TRBJ1-2, with TRBD1 identical over 8 bases. Per the germline V gene, CDR1 is SGHDT and CDR2 is YYEEEE. The CDR3 has 15 residues. CDR3 residues: CASSLVPTGTGSKSF. The CDR3 coding sequence is TGTGCCAGCAGCTTGGTTCCCACCGGGACAGGCTCCAAATCATTC.

A few counts support this clonotype. The DNA of the CDR3 is TGTGCCAGCAGTTTACCACTAGCGGGAGTAGTTAATGAGCAGTTCTTC. Encoded protein: CASSLPLAGVVNEQFF. The rearrangement links TRBV12-3 or TRBV12-4 to TRBJ2-1; TRBD2 aligns across 11 bases. There are 16 residues in the CDR3. The V gene end was trimmed by 2 bases and the J gene end by 7 bases; junction bases not matched to a gene: 7.

This clonotype was detected ten times or more. The rearrangement joins TRBV10-3 to TRBJ2-1; 10 bases agree with TRBD2. The germline V gene has CDR1 ENHRY and CDR2 SYGVKD. V dropped 4 bases and J dropped 6; count of bases not matched to a gene: 0. The CDR3 sequence is 13 residues long. CDR3 amino acids: CAISGLAGNEQFF. The CDR3 nucleotides read TGTGCCATCAGTGGACTAGCGGGCAATGAGCAGTTCTTC.

This clonotype was seen at least ten times. This rearrangement joins TRBV5-6 to TRBJ2-5; perhaps D is TRBD1 or TRBD2 (5 bases each). Trimming pared 5 bases from V and 3 bases from J, leaving 14 bases between. Germline CDR1 and CDR2: SGHDT and YYEEEE. The CDR3 length is 14 residues. CDR3 amino acids: CASRSGRKEETQYF. CDR3 DNA: TGTGCCAGCAGATCGGGACGGAAGGAAGAGACCCAGTACTTC.

The chain joins TRBV19 to TRBJ1-3, with unresolved D. V was shortened by 5 bases and J by 4 bases, with 9 bases between the two germline ends. This CDR3 contains 13 residues. In germline, CDR1 is LNHDA, CDR2 SQIVND (reference sequence). In DNA form, the CDR3 reads TGTGCCAGTAGTCCGGCCTCCGGAAACACCATATATTTT. Its protein is CASSPASGNTIYF.

The V and J genes are TRBV2 and TRBJ2-5; tentative D call: TRBD2 (6 bases). The germline CDR1 and CDR2 sequences are SNHLY and FYNNEI. The CDR3 runs 15 residues. V was clipped by 4 bases and J by 4 bases, with 16 bases between them. CDR3 nucleotide sequence: TGTGCCAGCAGTGGAACTCTACTAGCAGCAGAGACCCAGTACTTC. Protein: CASSGTLLAAETQYF.

This clonotype was counted only a few times. V gene TRBV20-1 combines with J gene TRBJ1-6; maybe TRBD1 (6 bases). Per the germline V gene, CDR1 is DFQATT and CDR2 is SNEGSKA (reference sequence). The CDR3 length is 17 residues. V lost 7 bases and J lost 2, with 21 bases in between. The DNA for the CDR3 is TGCAGTGTCAGTACGGGGACACTTCGGCCCTATAATTCACCCCTCCACTTT. It is translated as CSVSTGTLRPYNSPLHF.

The chain employs TRBV5-1 and TRBJ2-7, with 11 bases matching TRBD2. CDR3 size: 15 residues. The germline V gene encodes CDR1 SGHRS and CDR2 YFSETQ. Unmatched junction bases numbered 8, after V lost 6 bases and J lost 3 bases. The DNA of the CDR3 is TGCGCCAGCAAACCGGGACTAGCGGTAAGCTACGAGCAGTACTTC. Protein product: CASKPGLAVSYEQYF.

V usage is TRBV10-3 and J usage is TRBJ2-1; 9 positions agree with TRBD1. This CDR3 has 16 residues. The V and J ends lost 8 bases and 7 bases, in that order; junction bases with no gene match: 15. Per germline, CDR1 ENHRY and CDR2 SYGVKD. Here the CDR3 reads CAIGPARQGVGNEQFF. The CDR3, as DNA: TGTGCCATCGGGCCCGCAAGACAGGGGGTAGGGAATGAGCAGTTCTTC.

This clonotype was seen at least ten times. The gene calls are TRBV12-3 or TRBV12-4 and TRBJ2-2; possibly TRBD1 for D (6 bases). The CDR3 sequence is 14 residues long. V was cut by 6 bases and J by 3 bases, with 11 bases left in between. CDR3 sequence: CASSRDTDTGELFF. Written as DNA, the CDR3 is TGTGCCAGCAGCCGGGACACCGACACCGGGGAGCTGTTTTTT.